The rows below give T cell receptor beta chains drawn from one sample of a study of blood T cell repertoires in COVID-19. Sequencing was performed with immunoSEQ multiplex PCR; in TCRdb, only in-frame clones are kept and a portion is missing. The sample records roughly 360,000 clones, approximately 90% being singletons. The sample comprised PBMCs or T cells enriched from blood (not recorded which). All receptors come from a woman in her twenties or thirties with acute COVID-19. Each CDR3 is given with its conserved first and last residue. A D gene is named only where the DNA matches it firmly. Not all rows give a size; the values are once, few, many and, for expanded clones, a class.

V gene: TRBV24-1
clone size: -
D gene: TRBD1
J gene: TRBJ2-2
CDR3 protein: CATSDKRDRVTGELFF
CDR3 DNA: TGTGCCACCAGTGATAAACGAGACAGGGTCACCGGGGAGCTGTTTTTT

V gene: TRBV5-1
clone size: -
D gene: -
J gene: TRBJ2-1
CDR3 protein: CASSLAGQSHNEQFF
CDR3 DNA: TGCGCCAGCAGCTTGGCCGGACAGAGCCACAATGAGCAGTTCTTC

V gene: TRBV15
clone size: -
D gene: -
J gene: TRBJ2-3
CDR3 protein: CATSRDWTASGTDTQYF
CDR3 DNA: TGTGCCACCAGCAGAGACTGGACAGCTTCAGGCACAGATACGCAGTATTTT

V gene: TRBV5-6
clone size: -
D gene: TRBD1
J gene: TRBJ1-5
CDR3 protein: CASSATGLQPQHF
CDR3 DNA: TGTGCCAGCAGCGCGACAGGGCTTCAGCCCCAGCATTTT

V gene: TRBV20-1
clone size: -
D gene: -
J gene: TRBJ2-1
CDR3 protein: CSASRGTNYNEQFF
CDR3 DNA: TGCAGTGCTAGTAGGGGCACTAACTACAATGAGCAGTTCTTC

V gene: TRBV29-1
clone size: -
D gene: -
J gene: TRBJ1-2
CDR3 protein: CSVTAATNYGYTF
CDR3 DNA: TGCAGCGTTACCGCGGCTACTAACTATGGCTACACCTTC

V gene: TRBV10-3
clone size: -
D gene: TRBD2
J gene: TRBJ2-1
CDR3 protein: CAISEGLGLVNEQFF
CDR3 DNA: TGTGCCATCAGTGAAGGATTGGGACTAGTCAATGAGCAGTTCTTC

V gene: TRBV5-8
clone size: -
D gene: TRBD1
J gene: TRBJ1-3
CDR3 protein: CASRARQGFSGNTIYF
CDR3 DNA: TGTGCCAGCAGAGCCAGACAGGGATTCTCTGGAAACACCATATATTTT

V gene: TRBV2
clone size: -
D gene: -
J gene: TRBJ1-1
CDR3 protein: CASSALGGGTEAFF
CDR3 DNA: TGTGCCAGCAGTGCTTTGGGGGGAGGCACTGAAGCTTTCTTT

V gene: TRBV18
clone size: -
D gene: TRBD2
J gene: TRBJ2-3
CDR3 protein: CASSPYQPAGATDTQYF
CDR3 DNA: TGTGCCAGCTCACCATATCAACCAGCGGGGGCAACAGATACGCAGTATTTT

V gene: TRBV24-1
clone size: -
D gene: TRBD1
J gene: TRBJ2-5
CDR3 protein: CATSDSGQGGETQYF
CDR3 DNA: TGTGCCACCAGTGATTCGGGACAGGGTGGAGAGACCCAGTACTTC

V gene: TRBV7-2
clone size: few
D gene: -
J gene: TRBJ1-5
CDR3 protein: CASSKGHGSNQPQHF
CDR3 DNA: TGTGCCAGCAGCAAAGGACACGGGAGCAATCAGCCCCAGCATTTT

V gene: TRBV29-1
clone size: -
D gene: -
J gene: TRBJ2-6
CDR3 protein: CSVELAARGANVLTF
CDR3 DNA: TGCAGCGTTGAGTTAGCGGCGCGGGGGGCCAACGTCCTGACTTTC

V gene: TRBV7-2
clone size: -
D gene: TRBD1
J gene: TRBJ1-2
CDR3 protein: CASSPRQGGEQGYGYTF
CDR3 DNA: TGTGCCAGCAGCCCCAGACAGGGCGGAGAACAGGGCTATGGCTACACCTTC

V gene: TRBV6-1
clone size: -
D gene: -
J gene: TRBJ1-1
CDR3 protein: CASSERRQMNTEAFF
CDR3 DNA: TGTGCCAGCAGTGAACGAAGACAAATGAACACTGAAGCTTTCTTT

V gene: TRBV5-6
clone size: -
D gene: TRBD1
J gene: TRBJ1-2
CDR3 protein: CASGQGPYYGYTF
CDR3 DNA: TGTGCCAGCGGACAGGGGCCCTACTATGGCTACACCTTC

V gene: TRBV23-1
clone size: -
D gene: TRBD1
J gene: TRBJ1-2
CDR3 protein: CASSQEDRDYGYTF
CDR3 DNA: TGCGCCAGCAGTCAGGAGGACAGGGACTATGGCTACACCTTC

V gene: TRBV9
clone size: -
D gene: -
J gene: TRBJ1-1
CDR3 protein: CASSVRTENTEAFF
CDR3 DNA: TGTGCCAGCAGCGTACGTACAGAGAACACTGAAGCTTTCTTT

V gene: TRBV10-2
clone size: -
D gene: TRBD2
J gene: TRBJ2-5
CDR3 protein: CASSEWGGLAGRRLGETQYF
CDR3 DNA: TGCGCCAGCAGTGAGTGGGGGGGACTAGCGGGACGTAGGTTAGGAGAGACCCAGTACTTC

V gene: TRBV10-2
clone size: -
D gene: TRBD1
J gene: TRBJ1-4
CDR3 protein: CASSDRRTGEKLFF
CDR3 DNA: TGCGCCAGCAGTGACCGTCGGACAGGGGAAAAACTGTTTTTT

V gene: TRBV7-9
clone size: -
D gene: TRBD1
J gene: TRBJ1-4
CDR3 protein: CASSSPQGPRGLAQLFF
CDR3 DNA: TGTGCCAGCAGCTCACCCCAGGGGCCCAGGGGGCTGGCCCAACTGTTTTTT

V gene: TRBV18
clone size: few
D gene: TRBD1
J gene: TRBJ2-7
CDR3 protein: CASSPRDRASSYEQYF
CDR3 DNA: TGTGCCAGCTCACCGAGGGACAGGGCAAGCTCCTACGAGCAGTACTTC

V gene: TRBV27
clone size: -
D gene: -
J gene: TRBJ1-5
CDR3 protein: CASGPLRVGGQPQHF
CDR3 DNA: TGTGCCAGCGGTCCCTTAAGGGTCGGGGGTCAGCCCCAGCATTTT

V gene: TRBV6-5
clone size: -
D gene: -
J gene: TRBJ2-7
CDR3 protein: CASSYSSEGAYEQYF
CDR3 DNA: TGTGCCAGCAGTTACTCTTCCGAGGGCGCCTACGAGCAGTACTTC

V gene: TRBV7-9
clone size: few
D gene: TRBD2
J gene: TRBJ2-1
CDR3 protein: CASSLRAGGLHEQFF
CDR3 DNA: TGTGCCAGCAGCTTAAGGGCGGGGGGGCTCCATGAGCAGTTCTTC

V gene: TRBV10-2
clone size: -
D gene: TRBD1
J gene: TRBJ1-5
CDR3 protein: CASRSGQSVYSNQPQHF
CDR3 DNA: TGCGCCAGCAGATCGGGACAGTCCGTCTATAGCAATCAGCCCCAGCATTTT

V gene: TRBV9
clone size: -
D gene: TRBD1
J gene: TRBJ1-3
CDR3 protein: CASSTHTGESGNTIYF
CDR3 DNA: TGTGCCAGCAGCACACATACAGGGGAATCTGGAAACACCATATATTTT

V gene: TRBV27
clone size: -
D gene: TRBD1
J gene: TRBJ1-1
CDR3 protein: CASSQGQGLNTEAFF
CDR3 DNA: TGTGCCAGCAGTCAGGGACAGGGGTTGAACACTGAAGCTTTCTTT

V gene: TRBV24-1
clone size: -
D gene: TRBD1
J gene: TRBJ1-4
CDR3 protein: CATSDPSGTGEKLFF
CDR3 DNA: TGTGCCACCAGTGACCCCTCCGGGACAGGTGAAAAACTGTTTTTT

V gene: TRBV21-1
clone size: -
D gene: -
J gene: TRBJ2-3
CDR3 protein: CASSGGGFTDTQYF
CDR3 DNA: TGTGCCAGCAGCGGCGGGGGATTCACAGATACGCAGTATTTT

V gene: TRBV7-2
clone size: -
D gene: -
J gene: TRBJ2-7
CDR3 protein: CASSLGASMYEQYF
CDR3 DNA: TGTGCCAGCAGCTTGGGGGCGTCTATGTACGAGCAGTACTTC

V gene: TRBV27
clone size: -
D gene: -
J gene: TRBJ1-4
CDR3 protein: CASSLSGGWGEKLFF
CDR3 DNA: TGTGCCAGCAGTTTATCTGGAGGTTGGGGTGAAAAACTGTTTTTT

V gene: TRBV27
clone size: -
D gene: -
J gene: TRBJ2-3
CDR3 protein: CASSLLARGTDTQYF
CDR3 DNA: TGTGCCAGCAGTTTATTGGCCCGGGGTACAGATACGCAGTATTTT

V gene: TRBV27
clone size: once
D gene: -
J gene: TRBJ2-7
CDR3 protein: CASSSNPRTYEQYF
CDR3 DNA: TGTGCCAGCAGTTCAAACCCTAGGACCTACGAGCAGTACTTC

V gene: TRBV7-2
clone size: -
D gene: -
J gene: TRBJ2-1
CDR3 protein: CASSFDSSSYNEQFF
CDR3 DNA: TGTGCCAGCAGCTTTGACTCCAGCTCCTACAATGAGCAGTTCTTC

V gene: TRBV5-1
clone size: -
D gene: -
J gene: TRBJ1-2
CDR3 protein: CASSLDGEYGYTF
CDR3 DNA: TGCGCCAGCAGCTTGGACGGAGAGTATGGCTACACCTTC

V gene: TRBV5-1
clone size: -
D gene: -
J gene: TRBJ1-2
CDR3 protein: CASSLDADGYGYTF
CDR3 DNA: TGCGCCAGCAGCTTGGACGCAGATGGTTATGGCTACACCTTC

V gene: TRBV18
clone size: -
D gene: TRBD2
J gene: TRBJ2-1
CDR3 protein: CASSLTSGGTYNEQFF
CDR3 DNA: TGTGCCAGCTCACTTACTAGCGGGGGCACCTACAATGAGCAGTTCTTC

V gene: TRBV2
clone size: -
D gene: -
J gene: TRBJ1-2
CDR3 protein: CASSRQENSRGYTF
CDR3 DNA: TGTGCCAGCAGCAGACAGGAGAACAGTCGAGGCTACACCTTC

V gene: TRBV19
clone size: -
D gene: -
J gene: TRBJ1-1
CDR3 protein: CASSIQGIGTEAFF
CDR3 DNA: TGTGCCAGTAGTATACAGGGGATTGGCACTGAAGCTTTCTTT

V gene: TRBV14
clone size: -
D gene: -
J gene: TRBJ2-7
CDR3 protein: CASGYSPYEQYF
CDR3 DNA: TGTGCCAGCGGTTACAGCCCCTACGAGCAGTACTTC

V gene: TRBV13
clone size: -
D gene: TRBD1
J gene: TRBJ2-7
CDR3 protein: CASSPDREVFDEQYF
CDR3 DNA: TGTGCCAGCAGCCCGGACAGGGAAGTGTTCGACGAGCAGTACTTC

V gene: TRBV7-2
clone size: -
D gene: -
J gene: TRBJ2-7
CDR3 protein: CASSFGLYEQYF
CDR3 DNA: TGTGCCAGCAGCTTCGGACTATACGAGCAGTACTTC

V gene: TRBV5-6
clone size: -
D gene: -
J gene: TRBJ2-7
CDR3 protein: CASSFPAIRGSYEQYF
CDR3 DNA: TGTGCCAGCAGCTTCCCAGCCATAAGGGGATCCTACGAGCAGTACTTC

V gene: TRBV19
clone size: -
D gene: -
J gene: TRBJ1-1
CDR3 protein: CASSISQVNTEAFF
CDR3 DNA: TGTGCCAGTAGTATTTCACAGGTGAACACTGAAGCTTTCTTT

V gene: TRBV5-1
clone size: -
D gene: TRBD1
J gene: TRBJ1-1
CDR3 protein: CASSTRGQGANTEAFF
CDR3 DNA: TGCGCCAGCAGCACCAGGGGACAGGGGGCGAACACTGAAGCTTTCTTT

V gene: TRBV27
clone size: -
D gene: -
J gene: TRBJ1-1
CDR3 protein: CASRTGLVSTEAFF
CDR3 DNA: TGTGCCAGCAGAACGGGACTCGTCTCGACTGAAGCTTTCTTT

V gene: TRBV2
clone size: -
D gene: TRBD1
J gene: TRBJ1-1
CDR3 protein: CASSDGDRENVKSFF
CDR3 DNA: TGTGCCAGCAGTGATGGCGACAGGGAAAACGTTAAATCTTTCTTT

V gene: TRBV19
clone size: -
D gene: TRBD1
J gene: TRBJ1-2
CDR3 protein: CASSIGGQGARGYTF
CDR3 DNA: TGTGCCAGTAGTATAGGAGGACAGGGGGCTCGTGGCTACACCTTC

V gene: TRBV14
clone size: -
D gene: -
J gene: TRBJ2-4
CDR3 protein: CASSRFGTKNIQYF
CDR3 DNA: TGTGCCAGCAGCCGGTTTGGGACAAAAAACATTCAGTACTTC

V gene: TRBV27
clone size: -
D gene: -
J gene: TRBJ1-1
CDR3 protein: CASSLIGSGNTEAFF
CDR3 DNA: TGTGCCAGCAGTTTAATTGGGTCGGGGAACACTGAAGCTTTCTTT

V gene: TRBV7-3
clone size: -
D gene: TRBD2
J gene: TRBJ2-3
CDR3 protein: CASSFGLAGGRNTDTQYF
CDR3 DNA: TGTGCCAGCAGCTTCGGACTAGCGGGGGGGAGGAACACAGATACGCAGTATTTT

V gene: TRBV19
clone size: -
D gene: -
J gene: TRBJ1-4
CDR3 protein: CASSMSAGVEKLFF
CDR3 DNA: TGTGCCAGTAGTATGAGTGCGGGGGTCGAAAAACTGTTTTTT

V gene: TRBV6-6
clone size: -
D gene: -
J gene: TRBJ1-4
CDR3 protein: CASSKTTGSNEKLFF
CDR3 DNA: TGTGCCAGCAGCAAAACGACAGGCTCCAATGAAAAACTGTTTTTT